This T cell receptor beta chain was retrieved from a study of response to subunit inactivated influenza vaccine. Study observations and caveats: T cells newly recruited by each seasonal influenza vaccination are few, the authors suggested.

This clonotype was seen a handful of times. The antigen remains unidentified. At one boundary the junction diverges from the germline segment, which might be a read error. TCRdb independently ran MiXCR on the RT-PCR reads; one entry per CDR3 protein. Of a few hundred thousand distinct CDR3 sequences in the sample, more than 10% were seen once. This specimen consisted of non-naive T cells sorted from PBMCs, obtained around 15 days before vaccination. The origin of this receptor is a man aged 45-65 years who received an inactivated influenza vaccine.

The CDR3 bases are TGCAGTGCGCAGGACTCCAGCACAAATACGCAGTATTTT. As protein: CSAQDSSTNTQYF. This chain links TRBV20-1 with TRBJ2-3; D may be TRBD2 (5 bases). CDR3 length: 13 residues. CDR1 and CDR2 (germline): DFQATT, SNEGSKA (reference sequence).